The 32 T cell receptor beta chains presented below share a single source sample, sequenced in a study of T cell responses to AZD1222 COVID-19 vaccine. Measured with immunoSEQ multiplex PCR; TCRdb has only the in-frame clones, and not every one. This repertoire shows tens of thousands of clones, approximately 89% found once; its top ten account for 10%. Sequencing used peripheral blood, obtained 28 days after the second dose of the MenACWY control vaccine. The receptors derive from an adult who received the MenACWY meningococcal vaccine as a control.

The J gene is TRBJ1-3, the V gene TRBV5-1, with 8 bases fitting TRBD1. The trim removed 4 bases at V and 1 base at J, leaving 7 bases unmatched. The CDR3 sequence is 16 residues long. Germline V gives CDR1 SGHRS, CDR2 YFSETQ. The CDR3 DNA reads as TGCGCCAGCAGCCCCGACGGACAGGGATCTGGAAACACCATATATTTT. Translating gives CASSPDGQGSGNTIYF.

This rearrangement joins TRBV6-5 to TRBJ1-3; D not certain. V was pared by 8 bases and J by 4 bases, with 15 bases between. The V gene's germline CDR1 is MNHEY and CDR2 SVGAGI. The length of the CDR3 is 14 residues. In nucleotides, the CDR3 is TGTGCCAGCCGACCTCCAGGAGCGGGAAACACCATATATTTT. This codes for CASRPPGAGNTIYF.

V gene TRBV6-1 combines with J gene TRBJ1-4; TRBD1 might be the D (5 bases). There are 16 residues in the CDR3. V gave up 0 bases and J gave up 6 bases, with 14 bases separating them. In germline, CDR1 is MNHNS, CDR2 SASEGT. CDR3 sequence (DNA): TGTGCCAGCAGTGAAGCGCCCGGGGTGGGGGATGAAAAACTGTTTTTT. This codes for CASSEAPGVGDEKLFF.

This rearrangement joins TRBV10-3 to TRBJ2-2, with D perhaps being TRBD1 or TRBD2 (6 bases each). Trimming cost V 8 bases and J 2 bases, with 12 bases left between them. CDR3 length equals 14 residues. Germline assignment: CDR1 ENHRY and CDR2 SYGVKD. This CDR3 reads CAIARDTNTGELFF. The CDR3 DNA is TGTGCCATCGCGCGGGACACTAACACCGGGGAGCTGTTTTTT.

This rearrangement joins TRBV19 to TRBJ1-2, with D unclear. This CDR3 has 14 residues. V was clipped by 6 bases and J by 7 bases, with 18 bases between them. Germline CDR1 and CDR2: LNHDA and SQIVND (reference sequence). CDR3 sequence (DNA): TGTGCCAGTAGGGGGAGAGAAAATCCCTCTGGCTACACCTTC. Translation gives CASRGRENPSGYTF.

V gene TRBV10-3 combines with J gene TRBJ1-5, with 7 bases aligning to TRBD1. The germline CDR1 and CDR2 sequences are ENHRY and SYGVKD. J was trimmed by 1 base and V by 2 bases; bases with no gene match: 2. There are 15 residues in the CDR3. CDR3 loop: CAISEEQGSNQPQHF. As DNA, the CDR3 is TGTGCCATCAGTGAGGAACAGGGGAGCAATCAGCCCCAGCATTTT.

The chain is built from TRBV11-1 and TRBJ1-4, with D tentatively TRBD1 (5 bases). Germline V CDR1 and CDR2: SGHAT, FQDESV (reference sequence). The V gene lost 5 bases and the J gene lost 5 bases, with 18 bases spanning the gap. The CDR3 covers 16 residues. The CDR3 DNA follows: TGTGCCAGCAGCCGTACCCCGTCCGGGGGAAATGAAAAACTGTTTTTT. It yields the protein CASSRTPSGGNEKLFF.

The rearrangement links TRBV3-1 (or the pseudogene TRBV3-2) to TRBJ1-6; TRBD1 matches at 9 bases. V was pared by 6 bases and J by 6 bases, with 9 bases of the junction left unmatched. The CDR3 runs 16 residues. Germline V gene data show CDR1 as LGHDT and CDR2 as YNNKEL (reference sequence). The DNA for the CDR3 is TGTGCCAGCAGTACCGGGACAGGGACTTTTAATTCACCCCTCCACTTT. Protein sequence: CASSTGTGTFNSPLHF.

The V and J genes are TRBV30 and TRBJ1-2; D call uncertain. This CDR3 region has 15 residues. V dropped 3 bases and J dropped 0 bases, with 14 bases sitting between them. The germline gives CDR1 GTSNPN, CDR2 SVGIG (reference sequence). The CDR3 spells CAWRDSARANYGYTF. DNA of the CDR3: TGTGCCTGGAGGGACTCGGCCCGAGCTAACTATGGCTACACCTTC.

This rearrangement joins TRBV7-9 to TRBJ2-2, with 10 nucleotides matching TRBD1. CDR3 length equals 19 residues. CDR1 SEHNR and CDR2 FQNEAQ come from the germline V gene (reference sequence). The ends lost 5 bases at V and 3 bases at J; junction bases unmatched: 15. The CDR3 DNA reads as TGTGCCAGCAGCACCCCGGGACAGGGGTCATACCCGGACACCGGGGAGCTGTTTTTT. Residues: CASSTPGQGSYPDTGELFF.

This clone was counted once. The J gene is TRBJ1-1, the V gene TRBV27; 7 bases line up with TRBD1. J lost 0 bases, V lost 3 bases, and 1 base had no gene match. CDR1 and CDR2 (germline): MNHEY, SMNVEV (reference sequence). The CDR3 extends over 14 amino acids. The CDR3 spells CASSLQGVNTEAFF. The DNA for the CDR3 is TGTGCCAGCAGTTTGCAGGGGGTGAACACTGAAGCTTTCTTT.

V is TRBV19 and J is TRBJ1-4; 7 bases line up with TRBD1. The CDR3 is made up of 16 amino acids. From germline, CDR1 is LNHDA and CDR2 SQIVND (reference sequence). The junction had 6 bases not matched to a gene; V was cut back by 4 bases and J by 1 base. CDR3 in amino acids: CASSTRQGGTNEKLFF. Written as DNA, the CDR3 is TGTGCCAGTAGTACCCGACAGGGAGGAACTAATGAAAAACTGTTTTTT.

This chain joins TRBV6-5 and TRBJ1-1, with D possibly being TRBD1 (5 bases). The CDR3 has 16 amino acids. In germline, CDR1 is MNHEY, CDR2 SVGAGI. V lost 2 bases and J lost 1, with 14 bases in between. Here the CDR3 reads CASSYDSRRPNTEAFF. In DNA form, the CDR3 reads TGTGCCAGCAGTTACGACAGCCGTCGACCGAACACTGAAGCTTTCTTT.

The V gene is TRBV4-2, the J gene TRBJ1-2, with TRBD1 as a possible D gene (6 bases). The germline gives CDR1 LGHNA, CDR2 YNFKEQ. There are 16 residues in the CDR3. Between the trimmed V and J ends, which lost 0 bases and 4 bases, there was a span of 15 bases. In DNA form, the CDR3 reads TGTGCCAGCAGCCAAGAACGTGCGGGGGCCTTCTATGGCTACACCTTC. Its protein is CASSQERAGAFYGYTF.

The chain couples TRBV5-1 to TRBJ1-1, with a possible D match to TRBD1 (6 bases). From germline, CDR1 is SGHRS and CDR2 YFSETQ. The CDR3 is made up of 15 amino acids. Between the trimmed V and J ends, which lost 4 bases and 4 bases, there was a span of 17 bases. CDR3 sequence reads: CASSREGGYGTEAFF. The CDR3 DNA reads as TGCGCCAGCAGCCGCGAGGGGGGGTATGGCACTGAAGCTTTCTTT.

The chain uses TRBV18 and TRBJ2-3; perhaps D is TRBD1 or TRBD2 (5 bases each). The CDR3 length is 14 residues. Per the germline V gene, CDR1 is KGHSH and CDR2 is LQKENI. V lost 2 bases to trimming and J lost 3 bases, with 9 bases between them. This chain's CDR3 is CASSPEGSTDTQYF. CDR3 coding DNA: TGTGCCAGCTCACCAGAGGGGTCGACAGATACGCAGTATTTT.

The chain couples TRBV6-1 to TRBJ1-6; 8 bases are a match to TRBD1. With 2 bases clipped from V and 6 bases from J, the junction kept 6 bases outside the gene matches. Germline-derived CDR1 and CDR2 are MNHNS and SASEGT. The length of the CDR3 is 16 residues. CDR3 protein: CASSEQGASGNSPLHF. CDR3 in DNA: TGTGCCAGCAGTGAACAGGGGGCTTCTGGTAATTCACCCCTCCACTTT.

The chain combines TRBV6-2 or TRBV6-3 with TRBJ2-5; 7 bases are shared with TRBD2. CDR3 length: 15 residues. Looked up from germline, CDR1 is MNHEY and CDR2 is SVGEGT. V shed 0 bases and J 6 bases; nucleotides not matched to a gene: 7. CDR3 sequence: CASSYSRDYPQTQYF. DNA for the CDR3: TGTGCCAGCAGTTACTCGAGGGACTACCCCCAGACCCAGTACTTC.

The chain recombines TRBV29-1 with TRBJ1-1; 7 positions agree with TRBD1. The J segment lost 5 bases and the V segment lost 6 bases, leaving 12 bases of the junction unmatched. The V gene's germline CDR1 is SQVTM and CDR2 ANQGSEA. The CDR3 consists of 14 residues. The CDR3 loop reads CSVDSGGGATEAFF. CDR3 coding DNA: TGCAGCGTCGACTCCGGAGGGGGCGCGACTGAAGCTTTCTTT.

DNA for the CDR3: TGCAGCGTTATTACCACAGGGAAAGGCACTGAAGCTTTCTTT. This translates into CSVITTGKGTEAFF. The V gene is TRBV29-1, the J gene TRBJ1-1; D may be TRBD1 (6 bases). CDR1 SQVTM and CDR2 ANQGSEA come from the germline V gene. Trimming removed 5 bases from V and 4 bases from J, with 17 bases in between. The CDR3 contains 14 residues.

The chain employs TRBV13 and TRBJ1-2; TRBD1 matches at 7 bases. The CDR3 sequence is 15 residues long. The germline CDR1 and CDR2 sequences are PRHDT and FYEKMQ (reference sequence). The V gene end was trimmed by 3 bases and the J gene end by 4 bases; junction bases not matched to a gene: 8. Written as DNA, the CDR3 is TGTGCCAGCAGCTTGGGGACAGCGACCGTCTATGGCTACACCTTC. It encodes CASSLGTATVYGYTF. The variable domain in full, with the rest retrieved from reference TRBV13 and TRBJ1-2, is AAGVIQSPRHLIKEKRETATLKCYPIPRHDTVYWYQQGPGQDPQFLISFYEKMQSDKGSIPDRFSAQQFSDYHSELNMSSLELGDSALYFCASSLGTATVYGYTFGSGTRLTVV.

Here the CDR3 reads CASSLGTSGELFF. CDR3 sequence (DNA): TGTGCCAGCAGTCTCGGGACTTCTGGGGAGCTGTTTTTT. The chain employs TRBV6-5 and TRBJ2-2; possibly TRBD2 for D (6 bases). Per germline, CDR1 MNHEY and CDR2 SVGAGI. The CDR3 is made up of 13 amino acids. V was trimmed by 5 bases and J by 8 bases, leaving 12 bases between them.

The rearrangement joins TRBV19 to TRBJ2-6; D might be TRBD1 (6 bases). In germline, CDR1 is LNHDA, CDR2 SQIVND (reference sequence). This CDR3 has 15 amino acids. Trimming shortened V by 5 bases and J by 1 base, and 9 bases separated the two germline ends. The CDR3 loop reads CASSFRGSGANVLTF. CDR3 sequence (DNA): TGTGCCAGTAGTTTCAGGGGATCTGGGGCCAACGTCCTGACTTTC.

The V and J genes are TRBV19 and TRBJ2-1, with TRBD2 matching over 15 bases. This CDR3 is 15 amino acids long. With 5 bases clipped from V and 6 bases from J, the junction kept 2 bases outside the gene matches. Per the germline V gene, CDR1 is LNHDA and CDR2 is SQIVND (reference sequence). The CDR3 reads CASSGTSGGPNEQFF. DNA of the CDR3: TGTGCCAGTAGTGGGACTAGCGGGGGGCCCAATGAGCAGTTCTTC.

The chain links TRBV4-3 to TRBJ2-1, with 8 bases aligning to TRBD2. This CDR3 is built from 19 residues. The V gene's germline CDR1 is LGHNA and CDR2 YSLEER. V dropped 2 bases and J dropped 0; count of bases not matched to a gene: 12. CDR3 in DNA: TGCGCCAGCAGCCAATATCCCGGGGGGGCGCAGAGCTCCTACAATGAGCAGTTCTTC. This codes for CASSQYPGGAQSSYNEQFF.

This clone has only a few counts. V and J are TRBV6-6 and TRBJ2-2; tentatively, D is TRBD1 (5 bases). The germline V gene has CDR1 MNHNY and CDR2 SVGAGI (reference sequence). The V end lost 7 bases, the J end lost 3 bases, and 18 bases lay between the germline ends. This CDR3 is built from 16 residues. The CDR3 DNA follows: TGTGCCAGCAAATCGCTCAGGGTTGGCGACACCGGGGAGCTGTTTTTT. Translating it yields CASKSLRVGDTGELFF.

The rearrangement links TRBV5-1 to TRBJ2-7; no firm D call. The CDR3 loop spans 15 amino acids. Germline CDR1 and CDR2: SGHRS and YFSETQ. V gave up 0 bases and J gave up 0 bases, with 10 bases separating them. DNA of the CDR3: TGCGCCAGCAGCTTGGTAGGTGGTACCTCCTACGAGCAGTACTTC. This gives the protein CASSLVGGTSYEQYF.

This rearrangement joins TRBV28 to TRBJ2-1, with D perhaps TRBD2 (6 bases). CDR1 is MDHEN and CDR2 is SYDVKM in the germline V gene. The V and J ends lost 7 bases and 6 bases respectively, with 16 bases between them. The CDR3 covers 14 residues. CDR3: CASTNGGFLNEQFF. The DNA of the CDR3 is TGTGCCAGCACTAACGGGGGATTTCTCAATGAGCAGTTCTTC.

V and J are TRBV11-3 and TRBJ1-1, with D unresolved. This CDR3 contains 13 residues. Germline-derived CDR1 and CDR2 are SGHNT and YENEEA. V lost 4 bases, J lost 2 bases, and 8 bases lay in between. CDR3 region: CASSSDSNTEAFF. CDR3 bases: TGTGCCAGCAGCTCGGACTCAAACACTGAAGCTTTCTTT.

The chain couples TRBV2 to TRBJ2-7; maybe TRBD1 (6 bases). The CDR3 runs 13 residues. CDR1 and CDR2 (germline): SNHLY, FYNNEI. V lost 7 bases and J lost 1, with 11 bases in between. The CDR3 sequence is CASTGDISYEQYF. CDR3 coding DNA: TGTGCCAGCACCGGGGACATATCCTACGAGCAGTACTTC. The entire variable domain, with the rest obtained from reference TRBV2 and TRBJ2-7, is as follows: EPEVTQTPSHQVTQMGQEVILRCVPISNHLYFYWYRQILGQKVEFLVSFYNNEISEKSEIFDDQFSVERPDGSNFTLKIRSTKLEDSAMYFCASTGDISYEQYFGPGTRLTVT.

The chain carries TRBV2 and TRBJ2-1; 7 bases line up with TRBD2. The CDR3 is 14 residues long. J lost 3 bases, V lost 5 bases, and 4 bases had no gene match. Germline CDR1 is SNHLY and CDR2 is FYNNEI. This CDR3 is CASSTGGSYNEQFF. The CDR3 DNA is TGTGCCAGCAGTACGGGGGGAAGCTACAATGAGCAGTTCTTC.

The chain employs TRBV6-1 and TRBJ1-2, with 9 bases matching TRBD1. J was trimmed by 10 bases and V by 2 bases; bases with no gene match: 2. Germline V gene lookup returns CDR1 MNHNS and CDR2 SASEGT. CDR3 size: 12 residues. In DNA, the CDR3 is TGTGCCAGCAGTGAAAGGGACAGGGTCTACACCTTC. Translating gives CASSERDRVYTF.